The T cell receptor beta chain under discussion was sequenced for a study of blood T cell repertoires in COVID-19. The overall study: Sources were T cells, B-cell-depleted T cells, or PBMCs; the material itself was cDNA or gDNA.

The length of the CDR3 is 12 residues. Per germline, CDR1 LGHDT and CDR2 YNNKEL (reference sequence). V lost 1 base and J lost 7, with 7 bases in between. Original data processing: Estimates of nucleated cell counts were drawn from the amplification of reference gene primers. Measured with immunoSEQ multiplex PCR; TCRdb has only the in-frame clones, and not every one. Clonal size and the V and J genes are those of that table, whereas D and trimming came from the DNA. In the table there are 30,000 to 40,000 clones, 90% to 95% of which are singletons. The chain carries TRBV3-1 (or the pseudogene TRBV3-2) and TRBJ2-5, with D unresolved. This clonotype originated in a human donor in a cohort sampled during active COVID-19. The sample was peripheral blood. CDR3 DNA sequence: TGTGCCAGCAGCCAAGGGGCCGGGACCCAGTACTTC. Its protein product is CASSQGAGTQYF.